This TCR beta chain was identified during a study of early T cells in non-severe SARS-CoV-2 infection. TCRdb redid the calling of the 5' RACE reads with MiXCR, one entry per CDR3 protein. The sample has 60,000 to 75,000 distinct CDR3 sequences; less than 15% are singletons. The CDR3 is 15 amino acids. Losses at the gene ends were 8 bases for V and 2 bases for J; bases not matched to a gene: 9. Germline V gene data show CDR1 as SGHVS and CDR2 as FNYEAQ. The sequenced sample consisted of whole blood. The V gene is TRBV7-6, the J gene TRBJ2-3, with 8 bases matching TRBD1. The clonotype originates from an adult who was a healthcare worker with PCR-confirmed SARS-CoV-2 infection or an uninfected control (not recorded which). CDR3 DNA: TGTGCCAGCTGCCCCGGGACAGGCTACACAGATACGCAGTATTTT. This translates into CASCPGTGYTDTQYF.